This TCR beta chain was observed in a study of blood T cell repertoires in COVID-19. Study-wide context: PBMCs, B-cell-depleted T cells, or T cells provided the cDNA or gDNA that made up the material.

Original processing notes: Counts of nucleated cells, estimated from reference gene primer amplification, were obtained. The data were produced by immunoSEQ multiplex PCR, yet TCRdb's version contains in-frame clones alone and is incomplete. From that table come the V and J calls and clone size; the DNA was used to work out D and trimming. The repertoire has about 320,000 clones, approximately 85% of them found once; the top ten carry 7.2%. With V trimmed by 5 bases and J by 5 bases, 13 bases remained unmatched. CDR1 is PRHDT and CDR2 is FYEKMQ in the germline V gene (reference sequence). CDR3 length equals 16 residues.

The receptor was derived from a human donor in a cohort sampled during active COVID-19. The chain joins TRBV13 to TRBJ2-5; TRBD1 matches 8 bases. Source material: peripheral blood. The CDR3 reads CASSERVTGGKETQYF. CDR3 in DNA: TGTGCCAGCAGCGAGAGGGTCACAGGGGGAAAGGAGACCCAGTACTTC.